These 25 T cell receptor beta chains share one sample of origin, sequenced in a study of cytomegalovirus exposure and HLA in healthy donors. The primer mix had 60 Vbeta and 13 Jbeta primers. Measured with immunoSEQ multiplex PCR; TCRdb has only the in-frame clones, and not every one. The repertoire holds approximately 170,000 clones, with approximately 86% as singletons. Material: PBMCs. These receptor sequences come from a male donor in good health and CMV-seronegative.

This chain links TRBV7-8 with TRBJ2-7; 13 positions agree with TRBD2. Germline CDR1 and CDR2: SGHVS and FQNEAQ. V lost 2 bases to trimming and J lost 4 bases; unmatched junction nucleotides: 8. This CDR3 region has 17 residues. The CDR3 DNA reads TGTGCCAGCAGCTTATGGACTAGCGGGGGCCACGAATACGAGCAGTACTTC. This codes for CASSLWTSGGHEYEQYF.

The gene calls are TRBV7-6 and TRBJ2-1; D is possibly TRBD1 (5 bases). Between the trimmed V and J ends, which lost 8 bases and 9 bases, there was a span of 14 bases. This CDR3 comprises 12 residues. CDR1 SGHVS and CDR2 FNYEAQ come from the germline V gene. The CDR3 DNA follows: TGTGCCAGCGGTAGGGGCTTGGGTGAGCAGTTCTTC. Residues: CASGRGLGEQFF.

This clone came up once. This chain connects TRBV9 to TRBJ2-7; possible D gene TRBD1, 6 bases. The CDR3 has 15 residues. The germline V and J ends were trimmed by 2 bases and 4 bases, with 16 bases remaining between them. Germline loops: CDR1 SGDLS, CDR2 YYNGEE. The CDR3 DNA sequence: TGTGCCAGCAGCGTTGGAACAGGGCTTGGGTACGAGCAGTACTTC. This codes for CASSVGTGLGYEQYF.

This rearrangement joins TRBV28 to TRBJ2-3, with a tentative D call TRBD2 (6 bases). In germline, CDR1 is MDHEN, CDR2 SYDVKM. V lost 3 bases, J lost 2 bases, and 12 bases lay in between. The CDR3 is made up of 15 amino acids. The CDR3 region is CASSFSSGYTDTQYF. CDR3 coding DNA: TGTGCCAGCAGTTTCAGTAGCGGATACACAGATACGCAGTATTTT. The whole variable domain, remainder taken from reference TRBV28 and TRBJ2-3, is DVKVTQSSRYLVKRTGEKVFLECVQDMDHENMFWYRQDPGLGLRLIYFSYDVKMKEKGDIPEGYSVSREKKERFSLILESASTNQTSMYLCASSFSSGYTDTQYFGPGTRLTVL.

The V call is TRBV28, the J call TRBJ2-5; 9 positions match TRBD1. The DNA end is more similar to TRBJ2-7, so the J call may be wrong. There are 13 residues in the CDR3. CDR1 and CDR2 from the germline V gene are MDHEN and SYDVKM. The CDR3 bases are TGTGCCAGCAGGACAGGGGGATCCTACGAGCAGTACTTC. This translates into CASRTGGSYEQYF.

The V gene is TRBV19, the J gene TRBJ1-1, with TRBD1 matching 7 bases. The V and J ends lost 1 base and 4 bases, in that order; junction bases with no gene match: 6. The CDR3 has 15 amino acids. Germline-derived CDR1 and CDR2 are LNHDA and SQIVND (reference sequence). Here the CDR3 reads CASSIATGLGTEAFF. DNA for the CDR3: TGTGCCAGTAGTATAGCGACAGGGTTGGGCACTGAAGCTTTCTTT.

The rearrangement links TRBV7-3 to TRBJ2-7; maybe TRBD2 (5 bases). The CDR3 contains 11 residues. The V gene lost 4 bases and the J gene lost 7 bases, with 8 bases spanning the gap. Germline V gene sequence: CDR1 SGHTA, CDR2 FQGTGA. In DNA form, the CDR3 reads TGTGCCAGCAGCTGTCCGGGGGAGCAGTACTTC. Its protein is CASSCPGEQYF.

The chain has TRBV7-9 and TRBJ2-7, with 8 positions matching TRBD2. The germline V gene encodes CDR1 SEHNR and CDR2 FQNEAQ (reference sequence). The CDR3 totals 15 residues. V shed 3 bases, J shed 2 bases, and the junction held 6 bases outside the gene matches. The CDR3 DNA reads TGTGCCAGCAGCTTCGAGCGGGGGAATACCTACGAGCAGTACTTC. Encoded protein: CASSFERGNTYEQYF.

This clone was seen a single time. The V gene is TRBV19, the J gene TRBJ2-7; D possibly corresponds to TRBD1 (6 bases). The V end lost 4 bases, the J end lost 2 bases, and 12 bases lay between the germline ends. The CDR3 covers 14 residues. Germline values: CDR1 LNHDA, CDR2 SQIVND (reference sequence). The CDR3 sequence is CASSTWGQPYEQYF. CDR3 nucleotide sequence: TGTGCCAGTAGTACCTGGGGGCAGCCCTACGAGCAGTACTTC.

The V call is TRBV6-1, the J call TRBJ2-7; D might be TRBD1 (6 bases). CDR1 MNHNS and CDR2 SASEGT come from the germline V gene. The V end was cut by 4 bases, the J end by 1 base, with 17 bases between. The CDR3 runs 16 residues. The CDR3 loop is CASSGVRQGKSYEQYF. CDR3 bases: TGTGCCAGCAGTGGTGTTCGGCAGGGGAAGTCCTACGAGCAGTACTTC.

V gene TRBV6-1 combines with J gene TRBJ1-5; D is ambiguous. This CDR3 has 14 residues. Germline assignment: CDR1 MNHNS and CDR2 SASEGT. Trimming took 2 bases from V and 4 from J, leaving 9 bases between them. CDR3 protein: CASSELQVNQPQHF. In nucleotides, the CDR3 is TGTGCCAGCAGTGAACTTCAGGTTAATCAGCCCCAGCATTTT.

The CDR3 is CASSPKDYRGSSYNEQFF. The CDR3 DNA reads TGCGCCAGCAGTCCCAAAGACTACAGGGGGAGCTCCTACAATGAGCAGTTCTTC. The chain employs TRBV23-1 and TRBJ2-1; 8 nucleotides match TRBD1. TRBV23-1 is an open reading frame, and its role is uncertain. The CDR3 covers 18 residues. V was pared by 4 bases and J by 0 bases, with 11 bases of the junction left unmatched.

The V gene is TRBV7-9, the J gene TRBJ1-2; a weak D match, TRBD1 (6 bases). This CDR3 comprises 15 residues. V was pared by 5 bases and J by 0 bases, with 13 bases between. Germline V gene data show CDR1 as SEHNR and CDR2 as FQNEAQ (reference sequence). CDR3 region: CASSVTGTTNYGYTF. CDR3 nucleotides: TGTGCCAGCAGCGTCACCGGGACAACTAACTATGGCTACACCTTC.

The chain links TRBV13 to TRBJ2-1; 14 bases line up with TRBD2. The CDR3 runs 16 residues. Trimming cost V 5 bases and J 5 bases; bases outside gene matches: 5. Germline lookup yields CDR1 PRHDT and CDR2 FYEKMQ (reference sequence). Here the CDR3 reads CASSAGLAGAHNEQFF. The DNA for the CDR3 is TGTGCCAGCAGCGCGGGACTAGCGGGGGCACACAATGAGCAGTTCTTC. Combining the CDR3 with reference TRBV13 and TRBJ2-1 gives the whole variable domain AAGVIQSPRHLIKEKRETATLKCYPIPRHDTVYWYQQGPGQDPQFLISFYEKMQSDKGSIPDRFSAQQFSDYHSELNMSSLELGDSALYFCASSAGLAGAHNEQFFGPGTRLTVL.

V is TRBV18 and J is TRBJ2-3, with D possibly being TRBD2 (6 bases). The germline V gene has CDR1 KGHSH and CDR2 LQKENI. Trimming left V 8 bases short and J 6 bases short, with 12 bases between. The CDR3 length is 12 residues. The CDR3 DNA sequence: TGTGCCAGCGCGGGGCCCGTTGATACGCAGTATTTT. As protein: CASAGPVDTQYF.

The genes are TRBV4-1 and TRBJ2-3; D is unclear. V was clipped by 4 bases and J by 4 bases, with 12 bases between them. This CDR3 is 14 amino acids long. Germline V gene data show CDR1 as MGHRA and CDR2 as YSYEKL. The CDR3 spells CASSRSYSSDTQYF. CDR3 nucleotide sequence: TGCGCCAGCAGCCGGTCATACAGTTCAGATACGCAGTATTTT.

The gene calls are TRBV4-2 and TRBJ1-1, with D maybe TRBD1 (5 bases). The V and J ends lost 1 base and 2 bases respectively, with 11 bases between them. Germline assignment: CDR1 LGHNA and CDR2 YNFKEQ. The CDR3 runs 15 residues. The CDR3 bases are TGTGCCAGCAGCCAAGCGATCGACAGCAACACTGAAGCTTTCTTT. Translating gives CASSQAIDSNTEAFF.

J is TRBJ2-7 and V is TRBV29-1; TRBD1 aligns across 7 bases. V shed 6 bases, J shed 2 bases, and the junction held 10 bases outside the gene matches. Germline V gene lookup returns CDR1 SQVTM and CDR2 ANQGSEA. The CDR3 is 14 amino acids. CDR3: CSVVSMDRPYEQYF. The CDR3 nucleotides read TGCAGCGTCGTTTCTATGGACAGGCCCTACGAGCAGTACTTC.

The chain employs TRBV25-1 and TRBJ2-1, with 8 bases lining up with TRBD2. Germline V gene data show CDR1 as MGHDK and CDR2 as SYGVNS. The trim removed 6 bases at V and 1 base at J, leaving 11 bases unmatched. The CDR3 runs to 17 residues. The CDR3, as DNA: TGTGCCAGCAGCAATGCACTAGCGGAACCTTCCTACAATGAGCAGTTCTTC. Translated, it gives CASSNALAEPSYNEQFF.

The chain carries TRBV29-1 and TRBJ2-7; a possible D gene is TRBD2 (6 bases). V was shortened by 4 bases and J by 2 bases, with 9 bases between the two germline ends. Germline CDR1 reads SQVTM; CDR2 reads ANQGSEA. This CDR3 spans 12 amino acids. CDR3 loop: CSVGTTPYEQYF. The CDR3 DNA sequence: TGCAGCGTTGGGACTACCCCCTACGAGCAGTACTTC.

The table lists this clone with a few counts. The chain combines TRBV10-3 with TRBJ2-1; possible D gene TRBD2, 5 bases. V lost 3 bases, J lost 6 bases, and 15 bases lay in between. The CDR3 spans 15 residues. The germline CDR1 and CDR2 sequences are ENHRY and SYGVKD. The CDR3 DNA reads TGTGCCATCAGTGAACGGGGAAAGATGGGCAATGAGCAGTTCTTC. As protein: CAISERGKMGNEQFF.

The chain employs TRBV4-3 and TRBJ1-3; 7 nucleotides match TRBD1. V trimming: 1 base; J trimming: 7 bases; junction bases outside the gene matches: 7. This CDR3 spans 15 amino acids. Germline CDR1 LGHNA, CDR2 YSLEER. CDR3 residues: CASSQGQGGGNTIYF. The CDR3 DNA sequence: TGCGCCAGCAGCCAAGGACAGGGAGGAGGGAACACCATATATTTT.

This sequence joins TRBV9 and TRBJ2-3; D might be TRBD2 (7 bases). Germline lookup yields CDR1 SGDLS and CDR2 YYNGEE. Trimming left V 3 bases short and J 3 bases short, with 17 bases between. The CDR3 consists of 16 residues. CDR3 bases: TGTGCCAGCAGCGAGGGGGGGGCTGGGGTGACAGATACGCAGTATTTT. Translating gives CASSEGGAGVTDTQYF.

The chain uses TRBV5-1 and TRBJ2-7; D unclear. V lost 5 bases, J lost 1 base, and 13 bases lay in between. Germline V lookup: CDR1 SGHRS, CDR2 YFSETQ. The CDR3 has 14 residues. The CDR3 reads CASRSRQSSYEQYF. The CDR3 DNA reads as TGCGCCAGCAGGTCCAGGCAGTCTTCCTACGAGCAGTACTTC.

This clone has a handful of counts. V gene TRBV19 combines with J gene TRBJ2-3; 7 nucleotides match TRBD1. Trimming removed 4 bases from V and 1 base from J; junction bases left unmatched: 2. This CDR3 comprises 14 residues. The germline gives CDR1 LNHDA, CDR2 SQIVND (reference sequence). CDR3 coding DNA: TGTGCCAGTAGTAAAGGGACAGGCACAGATACGCAGTATTTT. Amino acid sequence: CASSKGTGTDTQYF.